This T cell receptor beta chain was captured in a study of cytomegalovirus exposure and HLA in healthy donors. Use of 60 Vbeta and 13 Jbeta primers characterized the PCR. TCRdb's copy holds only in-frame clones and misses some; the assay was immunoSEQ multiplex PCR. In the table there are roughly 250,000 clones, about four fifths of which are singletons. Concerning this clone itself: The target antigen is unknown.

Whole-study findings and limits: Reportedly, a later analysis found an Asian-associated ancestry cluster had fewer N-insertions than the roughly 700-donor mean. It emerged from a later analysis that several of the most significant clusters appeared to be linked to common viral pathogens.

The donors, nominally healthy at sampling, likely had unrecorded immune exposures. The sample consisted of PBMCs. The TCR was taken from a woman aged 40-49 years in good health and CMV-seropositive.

The CDR3 DNA sequence: TGTGCCAGCAGTTACGGGACTAGTACCTACGAGCAGTACTTC. Translation gives CASSYGTSTYEQYF. The rearrangement uses TRBV6-6 and TRBJ2-7; 8 bases match TRBD2. CDR3 length: 14 amino acids. The V segment lost 2 bases and the J segment 2 bases; nucleotides outside the gene matches: 2. Germline CDR1 MNHNY, CDR2 SVGAGI (reference sequence).